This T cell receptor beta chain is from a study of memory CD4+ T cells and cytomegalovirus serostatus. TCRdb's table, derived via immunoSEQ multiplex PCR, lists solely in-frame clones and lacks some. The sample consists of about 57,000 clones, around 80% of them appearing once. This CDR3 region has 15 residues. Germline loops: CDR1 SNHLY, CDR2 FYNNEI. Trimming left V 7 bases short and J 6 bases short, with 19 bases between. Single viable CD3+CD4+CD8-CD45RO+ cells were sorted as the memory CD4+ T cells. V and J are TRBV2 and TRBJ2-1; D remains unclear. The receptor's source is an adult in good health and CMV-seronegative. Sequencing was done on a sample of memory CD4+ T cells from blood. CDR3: CASKGGNSHLNEQFF. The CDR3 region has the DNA TGTGCCAGCAAGGGTGGGAACTCCCACCTCAATGAGCAGTTCTTC.